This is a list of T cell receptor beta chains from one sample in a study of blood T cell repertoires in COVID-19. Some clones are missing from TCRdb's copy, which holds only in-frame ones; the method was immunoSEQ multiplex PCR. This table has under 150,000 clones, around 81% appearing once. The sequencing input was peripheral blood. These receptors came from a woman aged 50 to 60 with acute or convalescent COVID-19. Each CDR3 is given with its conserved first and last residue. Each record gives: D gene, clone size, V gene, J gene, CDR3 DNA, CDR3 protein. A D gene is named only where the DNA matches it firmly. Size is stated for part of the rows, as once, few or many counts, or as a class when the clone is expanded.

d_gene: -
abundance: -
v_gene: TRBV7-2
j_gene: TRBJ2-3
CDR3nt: TGTGCCAGCAGCTTAGTCGCTAGTGGGGATACGCAGTATTTT
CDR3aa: CASSLVASGDTQYF

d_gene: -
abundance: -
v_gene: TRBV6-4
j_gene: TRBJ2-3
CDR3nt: TGTGCCAGCAGTGACGACAGGAAAAACACAGATACGCAGTATTTT
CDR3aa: CASSDDRKNTDTQYF

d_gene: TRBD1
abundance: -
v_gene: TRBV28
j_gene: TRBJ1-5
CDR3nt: TGTGCCAGCAGGCTCCGGGACAGTAATCAGCCCCAGCATTTT
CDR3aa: CASRLRDSNQPQHF

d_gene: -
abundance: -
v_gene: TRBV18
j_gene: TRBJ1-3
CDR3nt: TGTGCCAGCTCACCTCTCTGGGCAGGAACGGATGCCTCTGGAAACACCATATATTTT
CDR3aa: CASSPLWAGTDASGNTIYF

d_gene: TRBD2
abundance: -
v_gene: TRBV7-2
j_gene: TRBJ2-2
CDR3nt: TGTGCCAGCAGCTTAGCCCTCGCCGGACTAGCGGGGGGGTTTGCCGGGGAGCTGTTTTTT
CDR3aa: CASSLALAGLAGGFAGELFF

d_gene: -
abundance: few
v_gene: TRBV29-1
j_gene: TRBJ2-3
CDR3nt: TGCAGCGTTGAGAGGCCTGACACAGATACGCAGTATTTT
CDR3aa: CSVERPDTDTQYF

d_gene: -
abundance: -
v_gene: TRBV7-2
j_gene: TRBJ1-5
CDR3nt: TGTGCCAGCAGCGAACAGGGAAGCAATCAGCCCCAGCATTTT
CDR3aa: CASSEQGSNQPQHF

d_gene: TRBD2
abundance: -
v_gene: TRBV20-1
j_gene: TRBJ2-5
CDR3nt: TGCAGTGCTAGTCCAGGGCTAGCGGAAGAGACCCAGTACTTC
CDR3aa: CSASPGLAEETQYF

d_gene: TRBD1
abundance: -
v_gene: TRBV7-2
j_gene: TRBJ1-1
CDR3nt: TGTGCCAGCAGCTTAGGGGGACAGATGAACACTGAAGCTTTCTTT
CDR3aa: CASSLGGQMNTEAFF

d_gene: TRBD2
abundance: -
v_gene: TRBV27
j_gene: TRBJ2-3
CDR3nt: TGTGCCAGCAGTTCCACGACTAGCGGGGGGGCCTCAGATACGCAGTATTTT
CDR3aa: CASSSTTSGGASDTQYF

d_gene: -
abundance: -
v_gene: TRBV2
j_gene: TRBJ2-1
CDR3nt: TGTGCCAGCAGTGAATTGGGGGGGGCCAATCTCAATGAGCAGTTCTTC
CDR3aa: CASSELGGANLNEQFF

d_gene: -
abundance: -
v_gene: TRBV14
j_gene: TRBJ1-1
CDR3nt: TGTGCCAGCAGCCAAATAGACGGGAAAGCTTTCTTT
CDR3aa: CASSQIDGKAFF

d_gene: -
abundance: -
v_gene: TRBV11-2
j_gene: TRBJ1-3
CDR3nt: TGTGCCAGCAGCTTATGGACAGCCGAAAACACCATATATTTT
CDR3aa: CASSLWTAENTIYF

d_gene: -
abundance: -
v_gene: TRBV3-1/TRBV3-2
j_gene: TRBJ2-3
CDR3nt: TGTGCCAGCAGCCAAGACGAAATTGGGACATTGAGCACAGATACGCAGTATTTT
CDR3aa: CASSQDEIGTLSTDTQYF

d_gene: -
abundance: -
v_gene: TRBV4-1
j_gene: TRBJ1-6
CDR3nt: TGCGCCAGCAGCCAAGAAACAGGATCCTATAATTCACCCCTCCACTTT
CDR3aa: CASSQETGSYNSPLHF

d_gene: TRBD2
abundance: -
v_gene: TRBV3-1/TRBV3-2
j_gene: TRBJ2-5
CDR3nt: TGTGCCAGCAGCCAGAGACTAGCGGGGGGCCAAGAGACCCAGTACTTC
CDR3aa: CASSQRLAGGQETQYF

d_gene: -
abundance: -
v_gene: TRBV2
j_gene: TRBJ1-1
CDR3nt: TGTGCCAGCACCGCCGAACAGAACCCTGAAGCTTTCTTT
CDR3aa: CASTAEQNPEAFF

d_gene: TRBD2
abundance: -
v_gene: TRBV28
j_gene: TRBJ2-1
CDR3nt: TGTGCCAGCAGATTGCTCGCTAGCGGGGCATACAATGAGCAGTTCTTC
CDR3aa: CASRLLASGAYNEQFF

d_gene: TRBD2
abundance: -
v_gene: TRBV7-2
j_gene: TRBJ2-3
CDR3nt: TGTGCCAGCAGCTCCCATCAGCGGGGGAGCACAGATACGCAGTATTTT
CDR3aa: CASSSHQRGSTDTQYF

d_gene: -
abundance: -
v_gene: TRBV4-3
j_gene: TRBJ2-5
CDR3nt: TGCGCCAGCAGCCAGACACTAGGGATCCAAGAGACCCAGTACTTC
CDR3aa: CASSQTLGIQETQYF

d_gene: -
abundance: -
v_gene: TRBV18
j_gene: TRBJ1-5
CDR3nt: TGTGCCAGCTCCCTACTGGGAGACGGCAATCAGCCCCAGCATTTT
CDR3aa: CASSLLGDGNQPQHF

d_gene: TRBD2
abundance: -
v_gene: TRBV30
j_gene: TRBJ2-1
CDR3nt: TGTGCCTGCCCGGGACTAGCGGGGCGTGAGCAGTTCTTC
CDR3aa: CACPGLAGREQFF

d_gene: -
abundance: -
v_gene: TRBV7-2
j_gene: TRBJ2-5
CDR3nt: TGTGCCAGCAGCTTAGATTTCGGGTTAGCTAAGGCAGAGACCCAGTACTTC
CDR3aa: CASSLDFGLAKAETQYF

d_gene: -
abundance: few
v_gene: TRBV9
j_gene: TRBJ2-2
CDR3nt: TGTGCCAGCAGCGTAGGAGGATCGACGTTAGCCGGGGAGCTGTTTTTT
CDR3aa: CASSVGGSTLAGELFF

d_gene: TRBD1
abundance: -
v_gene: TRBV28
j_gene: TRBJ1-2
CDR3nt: TGTGCCAGCAGTCCGCCGGGACAGGGAAATCATGGCTACACCTTC
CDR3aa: CASSPPGQGNHGYTF

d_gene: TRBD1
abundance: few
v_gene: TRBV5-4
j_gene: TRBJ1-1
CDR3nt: TGTGCCAGCCACAGGGGCGGGTCCGTGAACACTGAAGCTTTCTTT
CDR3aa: CASHRGGSVNTEAFF

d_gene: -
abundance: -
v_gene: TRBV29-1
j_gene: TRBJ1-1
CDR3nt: TGCAGCGTGGGTGCGGGACCTGAAGCTTTCTTT
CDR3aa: CSVGAGPEAFF

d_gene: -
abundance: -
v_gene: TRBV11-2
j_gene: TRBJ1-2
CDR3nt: TGTGCCAGCAGCTTAGTGGCAGGGGTTAACTATGGCTACACCTTC
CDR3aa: CASSLVAGVNYGYTF

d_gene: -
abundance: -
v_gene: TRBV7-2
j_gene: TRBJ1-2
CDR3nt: TGTGCCAGCAGCTTAGGCAGGGTGAATGGCTACACCTTC
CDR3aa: CASSLGRVNGYTF